A single sample is the source of the 12 T cell receptor beta chains below, sequenced in a study of T cells in Graves' hyperthyroidism and ophthalmopathy. There were TCR beta CDR3 regions amplified from RNA transcripts. First-round RT-PCR of the TCR CDR3 relied on the HTBI primer set. TCRdb independently ran MiXCR on the multiplex PCR reads; one entry per CDR3 protein. This sample has some 500,000 distinct CDR3 sequences, with over 13% found just once. Sample: blood. Source of these receptors: a woman in her late teens or twenties with Graves' hyperthyroidism.

In its sample, this clonotype was seen many times. V gene TRBV20-1 combines with J gene TRBJ2-1; no reliable D call. Germline-derived CDR1 and CDR2 are DFQATT and SNEGSKA (reference sequence). Deletions cut 6 bases from V and 0 bases from J, with 12 bases between. This CDR3 comprises 14 residues. CDR3 in DNA: TGCAGTGCCCCGGGTGCGAGCTCCTACAATGAGCAGTTCTTC. Protein sequence: CSAPGASSYNEQFF.

This clonotype was observed at least ten times. The chain carries TRBV20-1 and TRBJ2-1; TRBD2 aligns across 9 bases. The J segment lost 9 bases and the V segment lost 2 bases, leaving 2 bases of the junction unmatched. Germline CDR1 is DFQATT and CDR2 is SNEGSKA (reference sequence). The CDR3 is made up of 12 amino acids. The CDR3 spells CSARLLAGEQFF. CDR3 DNA: TGCAGTGCTAGACTACTAGCGGGTGAGCAGTTCTTC.

This chain connects TRBV13 to TRBJ1-4, with 8 bases fitting TRBD1. CDR1 PRHDT and CDR2 FYEKMQ come from the germline V gene (reference sequence). Unmatched junction bases numbered 10, after V lost 4 bases and J lost 0 bases. The CDR3 length is 18 residues. The CDR3 DNA reads TGTGCCAGCAGCTACCGGGCGGGACAGGTTGCAACTAATGAAAAACTGTTTTTT. This encodes CASSYRAGQVATNEKLFF.

This chain uses TRBV19 with TRBJ1-1; possible D gene TRBD1, 5 bases. Germline V gene lookup returns CDR1 LNHDA and CDR2 SQIVND (reference sequence). Trimming cost V 3 bases and J 1 base, with 15 bases left between them. The CDR3 runs 16 residues. The CDR3: CASSIPLGGPNTEAFF. The DNA for the CDR3 is TGTGCCAGTAGTATCCCACTTGGGGGACCGAACACTGAAGCTTTCTTT.

The V and J genes are TRBV20-1 and TRBJ1-1, with D perhaps TRBD1 (5 bases). This CDR3 region has 16 residues. Trimming shortened V by 6 bases and J by 0 bases, and 20 bases separated the two germline ends. Germline assignment: CDR1 DFQATT and CDR2 SNEGSKA (reference sequence). CDR3 loop: CSASKVGRALNTEAFF. CDR3 DNA: TGCAGTGCCTCCAAGGTGGGCAGGGCGCTGAACACTGAAGCTTTCTTT.

Only a few counts were recorded for this clonotype. V usage is TRBV15 and J usage is TRBJ2-3; tentative D call: TRBD2 (5 bases). V was cut by 1 base and J by 4 bases, with 12 bases left in between. Germline values: CDR1 LNHNV, CDR2 YYDKDF (reference sequence). CDR3 length equals 15 residues. The CDR3 DNA is TGTGCCACCAGCAGAGCGAAAGCGGACGCAGATACGCAGTATTTT. This encodes CATSRAKADADTQYF.

This clonotype came up many times. V gene TRBV19 combines with J gene TRBJ1-2; D gene unclear. V lost 6 bases and J lost 7, with 15 bases in between. The germline V gene has CDR1 LNHDA and CDR2 SQIVND (reference sequence). CDR3 length: 13 amino acids. CDR3 bases: TGTGCCAGTAGGCTGGACGGAATGACTGGCTACACCTTC. Translated: CASRLDGMTGYTF.

The V call is TRBV12-3 or TRBV12-4, the J call TRBJ1-1; D perhaps matches TRBD1 (5 bases). This CDR3 is 12 amino acids long. V lost 7 bases, J lost 7 bases, and 13 bases lay in between. CDR3 amino acids: CASTTGGGEAFF. The CDR3 nucleotides read TGTGCCAGCACCACCGGGGGGGGTGAAGCTTTCTTT.

In this sample, this clonotype turned up many times. The chain joins TRBV20-1 to TRBJ1-5, with D uncertain. Germline loops: CDR1 DFQATT, CDR2 SNEGSKA (reference sequence). The CDR3 totals 15 residues. Trimming removed 0 bases at V and 0 bases at J, with 9 bases between. The CDR3 loop is CSARDRVLSNQPQHF. The CDR3 nucleotides read TGCAGTGCTAGAGACCGGGTTCTTAGCAATCAGCCCCAGCATTTT.

The CDR3 spells CASSQHPKVGNQPQHF. The CDR3 nucleotides read TGCGCCAGCAGCCAACACCCCAAGGTAGGAAATCAGCCCCAGCATTTT. V is TRBV4-1 and J is TRBJ1-5, with D unclear. CDR3 size: 16 residues. V was shortened by 2 bases and J by 4 bases, with 15 bases between the two germline ends. Germline V CDR1 and CDR2: MGHRA, YSYEKL.

This clonotype was seen repeatedly, ten times or more. The chain employs TRBV12-3 or TRBV12-4 and TRBJ2-2; D uncertain. This CDR3 has 13 residues. Trimming shortened V by 5 bases and J by 3 bases, and 7 bases separated the two germline ends. CDR3 amino acids: CASSNIDTGELFF. The CDR3 nucleotides read TGTGCCAGCAGTAACATAGACACCGGGGAGCTGTTTTTT.

This clonotype was seen at least ten times. J is TRBJ2-3 and V is TRBV10-3; 13 bases are shared with TRBD2. The CDR3 is 18 amino acids. From germline, CDR1 is ENHRY and CDR2 SYGVKD. The V segment lost 3 bases and the J segment 1 base; nucleotides outside the gene matches: 7. The CDR3 sequence is CAISDPTSGRVGTDTQYF. CDR3 nucleotide sequence: TGTGCCATCAGTGACCCCACTAGCGGGAGGGTTGGCACAGATACGCAGTATTTT.